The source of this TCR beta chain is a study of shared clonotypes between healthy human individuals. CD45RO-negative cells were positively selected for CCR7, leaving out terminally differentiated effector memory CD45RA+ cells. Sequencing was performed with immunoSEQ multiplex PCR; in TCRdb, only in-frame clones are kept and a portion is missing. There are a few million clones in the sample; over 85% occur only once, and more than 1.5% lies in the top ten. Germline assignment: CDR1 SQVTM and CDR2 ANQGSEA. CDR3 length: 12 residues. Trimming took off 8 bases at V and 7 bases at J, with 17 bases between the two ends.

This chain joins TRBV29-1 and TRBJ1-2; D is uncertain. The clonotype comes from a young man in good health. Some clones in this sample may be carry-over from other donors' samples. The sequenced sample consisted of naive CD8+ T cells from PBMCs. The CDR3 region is CSYLEGGTGYTF. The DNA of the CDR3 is TGCAGCTACCTCGAAGGCGGAACTGGCTACACCTTC.